The 2 T cell receptor beta chains below all came from one sample that was sequenced in a study of a mutant IDH1 vaccine in newly diagnosed glioma. These receptors lack a known antigen. Repertoires were generated with immunoSEQ multiplex PCR, while TCRdb's copy carries only in-frame clones and drops some. This sample has around 94,000 clones, with roughly 90% found just once. Time point in this sample: week 47, end of study. Every vaccine dose comprised 300 ug of mutant IDH1 20-mer peptide plus topical imiquimod. Material: PBMCs, obtained from a glioma patient whose treatment included an IDH1 peptide vaccine. The receptors stem from a woman aged 45-65 years with glioma.

The chain has TRBV5-4 and TRBJ2-7; 7 bases agree with TRBD1. The CDR3 runs to 15 residues. Trimming took 3 bases from V and 6 from J; bases not matched to a gene: 12. Germline V CDR1 and CDR2: SGHNT, YYREEE (reference sequence). CDR3 DNA: TGTGCCAGCAGCTCGGACAGGTGGCAGGGGGTCGAGCAGTACTTC. Translation: CASSSDRWQGVEQYF.

The J gene is TRBJ2-3, the V gene TRBV7-9, with TRBD2 as a possible D gene (5 bases). CDR3 length: 16 residues. V shed 5 bases and J shed 2 bases, with 17 bases lying between them. In germline, CDR1 is SEHNR, CDR2 FQNEAQ (reference sequence). The CDR3 DNA follows: TGTGCCAGCAGCCCCCAGAGCGGCAGCTTCACAGATACGCAGTATTTT. Its translation: CASSPQSGSFTDTQYF.